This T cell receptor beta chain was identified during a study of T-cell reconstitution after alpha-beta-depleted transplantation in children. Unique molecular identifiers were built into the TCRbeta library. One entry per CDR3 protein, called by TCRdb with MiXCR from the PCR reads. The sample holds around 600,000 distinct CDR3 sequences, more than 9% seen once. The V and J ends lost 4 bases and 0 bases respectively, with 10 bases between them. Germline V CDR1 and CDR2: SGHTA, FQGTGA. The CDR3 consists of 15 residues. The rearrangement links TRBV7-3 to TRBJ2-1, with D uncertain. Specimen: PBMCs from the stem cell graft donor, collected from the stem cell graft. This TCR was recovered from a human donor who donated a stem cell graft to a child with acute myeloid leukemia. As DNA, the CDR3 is TGTGCCAGCAGCTCTTCCCGGAGCTCCTACAATGAGCAGTTCTTC. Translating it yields CASSSSRSSYNEQFF.